A selection of T cell receptor beta chains follows, all from one sample in a study of blood T cells in healthy people across ages. Each CDR3 protein is one row after TCRdb ran MiXCR on the 5' RACE reads. The data show 1.5 million to 2 million distinct CDR3 sequences, around 40% seen once. Sequencing was performed on blood. The receptor set was obtained from a human donor in good health. Both conserved end residues are part of each CDR3. Each record gives: clone size, D gene, V gene, J gene, CDR3 protein, CDR3 DNA. The D gene is left open where the match is weak. Rows may omit the clone size; those that give it use once, few, many or a size class.

.	.	TRBV7-9	TRBJ1-1	CASSLDEGLVAFF	TGTGCCAGCAGCTTAGATGAGGGTCTCGTAGCTTTCTTT
many	.	TRBV7-9	TRBJ2-5	CASSPGLSQETQYF	TGTGCCAGCAGCCCCGGTCTGTCCCAAGAGACCCAGTACTTC
.	.	TRBV20-1	TRBJ2-5	CSARDLAFSETQYF	TGCAGTGCTAGAGATCTCGCTTTTTCGGAGACCCAGTACTTC
.	.	TRBV12-3/TRBV12-4	TRBJ2-5	CASSFTPGRETQYF	TGTGCCAGCAGTTTCACGCCAGGGCGAGAGACCCAGTACTTC
few	.	TRBV5-1	TRBJ2-7	CASGPDSIVYEQYF	TGCGCCAGCGGACCGGACAGCATCGTCTACGAGCAGTACTTC
.	.	TRBV4-2	TRBJ2-4	CASSFNVGKNIQYF	TGTGCCAGCAGCTTTAACGTCGGCAAAAACATTCAGTACTTC
.	.	TRBV5-6	TRBJ2-1	CASSLYSYWNEQFF	TGTGCCAGCAGCTTATATAGTTATTGGAATGAGCAGTTCTTC
many	.	TRBV27	TRBJ1-6	CASSLSRAGKGPPLHF	TGTGCCAGCAGTTTATCAAGGGCAGGGAAAGGTCCACCCCTCCACTTT
.	TRBD1	TRBV7-3	TRBJ1-2	CASSLLGDRGYGYTF	TGTGCCAGCAGCTTACTTGGGGACAGGGGCTATGGCTACACCTTC
.	TRBD2	TRBV5-6	TRBJ2-5	CASSLVTSGSWETQYF	TGTGCCAGCAGCTTGGTGACTAGCGGGAGTTGGGAGACCCAGTACTTC
.	TRBD2	TRBV7-2	TRBJ2-5	CASSAALGTSLTQYF	TGTGCCAGCAGCGCCGCCTTAGGGACTAGCCTGACCCAGTACTTC
few	.	TRBV30	TRBJ1-5	CAWSHAIGVAQPQHF	TGTGCCTGGAGCCATGCTATTGGGGTAGCTCAGCCCCAGCATTTT
.	.	TRBV20-1	TRBJ1-2	CSASVSGTNYGYTF	TGCAGTGCTAGTGTGTCAGGAACTAACTATGGCTACACCTTC
few	.	TRBV5-1	TRBJ1-1	CASSLGPGVRAEAFF	TGCGCCAGCAGCTTAGGCCCGGGAGTAAGGGCAGAAGCTTTCTTT
many	TRBD1	TRBV20-1	TRBJ1-2	CSTDRGRSTYGYTF	TGCAGTACGGACAGGGGGCGGTCTACCTATGGCTACACCTTC
.	.	TRBV20-1	TRBJ2-4	CSALERAKNIQYF	TGCAGTGCGCTAGAACGGGCCAAAAACATTCAGTACTTC
few	TRBD1	TRBV15	TRBJ2-1	CAASTRQGIYNEQFF	TGTGCCGCCAGCACGCGACAGGGGATCTACAATGAGCAGTTCTTC
.	.	TRBV7-9	TRBJ2-7	CASSLGNFYNEQYF	TGTGCCAGCAGCTTAGGGAATTTTTACAATGAGCAGTACTTC
.	.	TRBV7-3	TRBJ2-1	CASSLSPSQGNEQFF	TGTGCCAGCAGCTTAAGCCCCAGTCAGGGCAATGAGCAGTTCTTC
.	TRBD1	TRBV24-1	TRBJ2-1	CATSDSGGSYNEQFF	TGTGCCACCAGTGATTCAGGGGGCTCCTACAATGAGCAGTTCTTC
few	TRBD2	TRBV5-4	TRBJ2-7	CASSSSVLAGGFYEQYF	TGTGCCAGCAGTTCTTCCGTACTAGCGGGGGGTTTCTACGAGCAGTACTTC
once	.	TRBV21-1	TRBJ2-3	CASRHRGQGDTQYF	TGTGCCAGCAGGCACAGGGGGCAGGGGGATACGCAGTATTTT
.	.	TRBV11-2	TRBJ2-5	CASVGASGTQYF	TGTGCCAGCGTCGGGGCTTCGGGGACCCAGTACTTC
.	TRBD2	TRBV12-3/TRBV12-4	TRBJ2-3	CASNPSGAATQYF	TGTGCCAGCAATCCTAGCGGGGCCGCTACGCAGTATTTT
few	.	TRBV12-3/TRBV12-4	TRBJ1-4	CASSAPGLKLFF	TGTGCCAGCAGTGCCCCCGGCCTTAAACTGTTTTTT
.	TRBD1	TRBV6-2/TRBV6-3	TRBJ1-2	CASSYSRTGSFGYTF	TGTGCCAGCAGTTACTCGCGGACAGGGAGCTTCGGCTACACCTTC
.	.	TRBV12-3/TRBV12-4	TRBJ2-1	CASSQQIPHNEQFF	TGTGCCAGCAGCCAACAAATTCCGCACAATGAGCAGTTCTTC
many	.	TRBV20-1	TRBJ2-3	CSASQTGTDTQYF	TGCAGTGCTAGTCAAACAGGGACAGATACGCAGTATTTT
few	.	TRBV5-1	TRBJ2-5	CASSLNHGFQETQYF	TGCGCCAGCAGCTTGAATCATGGATTCCAAGAGACCCAGTACTTC
.	TRBD1	TRBV4-1	TRBJ2-1	CASSPAGQGRETQFF	TGCGCCAGCAGCCCTGCGGGACAGGGACGAGAGACCCAGTTCTTC
.	TRBD2	TRBV20-1	TRBJ2-3	CSASRVAGLISGTDTQYF	TGCAGTGCTAGTCGGGTAGCGGGGTTGATTTCCGGCACAGATACGCAGTATTTT
few	.	TRBV9	TRBJ2-5	CASSVDSFGSSGYQETRYF	TGTGCCAGCAGCGTAGATTCGTTCGGGTCGAGCGGATACCAAGAGACCCGGTACTTC
few	.	TRBV28	TRBJ1-4	CASTLGTGNEKLFF	TGTGCCAGCACCCTCGGGACGGGAAATGAAAAACTGTTTTTT
.	.	TRBV6-2/TRBV6-3	TRBJ1-2	CASRELGSAYGYTF	TGTGCCAGCAGGGAGCTGGGATCCGCCTATGGCTACACCTTC
.	.	TRBV27	TRBJ2-1	CASSLRVVLGEQFF	TGTGCCAGCAGTTTACGGGTGGTCCTAGGTGAGCAGTTCTTC
.	.	TRBV29-1	TRBJ2-7	CSVEQGGRYEQYF	TGCAGCGTTGAACAGGGTGGGAGGTACGAGCAGTACTTC
.	TRBD2	TRBV28	TRBJ2-5	CASSLPSAGGKETQYF	TGTGCCAGCAGTTTACCCTCAGCGGGGGGGAAAGAGACCCAGTACTTC
.	.	TRBV29-1	TRBJ1-2	CSVGTDNYGYTF	TGCAGCGTTGGGACAGACAACTATGGCTACACCTTC
.	.	TRBV28	TRBJ2-7	CASSLLVGGVDEQYF	TGTGCCAGCAGTTTATTGGTTGGGGGTGTCGACGAGCAGTACTTC
few	.	TRBV20-1	TRBJ2-3	CSARDPFRGERNTQYF	TGCAGTGCTAGAGATCCCTTTAGGGGGGAGAGAAATACGCAGTATTTT
.	.	TRBV18	TRBJ1-1	CASSPDIEAFF	TGTGCCAGCTCACCGGACATTGAAGCTTTCTTT
.	.	TRBV7-2	TRBJ2-5	CASSLGIAPETQYF	TGTGCCAGCAGCTTAGGAATAGCCCCAGAGACCCAGTACTTC
.	.	TRBV11-3	TRBJ1-2	CASSSWAEANYGYTF	TGTGCCAGCAGCTCATGGGCAGAAGCTAACTATGGCTACACCTTC
.	TRBD2	TRBV18	TRBJ2-3	CASSPRSLAGSTDTQYF	TGTGCCAGCTCACCAAGGTCACTAGCGGGAAGCACAGATACGCAGTATTTT
.	.	TRBV20-1	TRBJ1-2	CSARAPRKNYGYTF	TGCAGTGCTAGAGCCCCCAGAAAGAACTATGGCTACACCTTC
.	.	TRBV6-1	TRBJ2-4	CASRPQGNIQYF	TGTGCCAGCAGGCCACAGGGAAACATTCAGTACTTC